This T cell receptor beta chain was captured by sequencing in a study of vaccination effects on CD4 cells after COVID-19. Study summary: Samples collected post-vaccine were obtained a median of 72 days after the second dose. Notes on the study in general: Clonal contraction was marked in infection- and vaccine-induced clones late after vaccination.

This clone was recorded a few times. Antigen unknown. Viral peptide pools were used in the ViraFEST assay to expand antigen-specific CD4+ T cells, and sequencing came afterward. Cells that had been cultured for 10 days were the source of isolated CD4+ T cells. Everyone in the study got two shots of either the BNT162b2 or mRNA-1273 vaccine. All vaccine recipients tested negative for nucleocapsid antibodies and had never contracted SARS-CoV-2 infection. The repertoire was sequenced with immunoSEQ multiplex PCR; TCRdb's copy has only in-frame clones and lacks some. Among approximately 26,000 clones listed, about 80% were seen once. The TCR originated in a human donor who received a COVID-19 vaccine. Some clones in this sample may be carry-over from other donors' samples. Sequencing used CD4+ T cells from PBMCs cultured with SARS-CoV-2 spike peptides, obtained after COVID-19 vaccination.

CDR3 sequence: CSATDTYGYTF. Here the CDR3 DNA reads TGCAGTGCGACTGACACCTATGGCTACACCTTC. The V and J genes are TRBV20-1 and TRBJ1-2, with D uncertain. From germline, CDR1 is DFQATT and CDR2 SNEGSKA (reference sequence). The CDR3 contains 11 residues. Trimming took 6 bases from V and 4 from J, leaving 9 bases between them.